The clone carrying this T cell receptor beta chain showed up just a few times. TCRdb analysed the 5' RACE reads with MiXCR anew, one entry per CDR3 protein. The sample includes about 520,000 distinct CDR3 sequences, 20% to 25% of them seen just once. This record belongs to a study of identical twins. The germline V gene has CDR1 PRHDT and CDR2 FYEKMQ (reference sequence). Trimming removed 1 base at V and 7 bases at J, with 19 bases between. CDR3 length: 16 amino acids. These data were likewise used in another study, on T cells expressing NK-cell markers. That source notes: Whether expanded NKG2C+ T cell clones were HCMV-specific remained unclear.

Material for sequencing was CD4+ T cells sorted from blood. The receptor was derived from a woman under 30 in good health. V is TRBV13 and J is TRBJ1-1, with D maybe TRBD1 (5 bases). The CDR3 reads CASSLDPRERIGEAFF. Here the CDR3 DNA reads TGTGCCAGCAGCTTAGATCCCAGGGAAAGAATTGGTGAAGCTTTCTTT. The entire variable domain, with the rest obtained from reference TRBV13 and TRBJ1-1, is as follows: AAGVIQSPRHLIKEKRETATLKCYPIPRHDTVYWYQQGPGQDPQFLISFYEKMQSDKGSIPDRFSAQQFSDYHSELNMSSLELGDSALYFCASSLDPRERIGEAFFGQGTRLTVV.